The 27 T cell receptor beta chains listed next were all sequenced from one sample in a study of cytomegalovirus exposure and HLA in healthy donors. The PCR had 60 Vbeta and 13 Jbeta primers. Repertoires were generated with immunoSEQ multiplex PCR, while TCRdb's copy carries only in-frame clones and drops some. Among 100,000 to 150,000 clones, about 80% were seen once, and the ten largest hold approximately 3.8%. The source material was PBMCs. All receptors derive from a woman between 40 and 50 years old in good health and CMV-seropositive.

The genes are TRBV21-1 and TRBJ1-4; the D segment call TRBD1 is taken from the table without a DNA check. TRBV21-1 represents a pseudogene. The CDR3 runs 17 residues. The CDR3 spells CASPLSGTGEINEKLFF. The DNA of the CDR3 is TGTGCCAGCCCGCTAAGCGGGACAGGGGAGATTAATGAAAAACTGTTTTTT.

This clone has a handful of counts. CDR3: CASSLGQGNTDTQYF. In DNA, the CDR3 is TGTGCCAGCAGTTTGGGACAGGGAAACACAGATACGCAGTATTTT. The genes are TRBV27 and TRBJ2-3, with 9 nucleotides matching TRBD1. Germline V gene sequence: CDR1 MNHEY, CDR2 SMNVEV (reference sequence). J gave up 2 bases and V 3 bases, and 3 bases lay outside the gene matches. The length of the CDR3 is 15 residues.

The V gene is TRBV11-2, the J gene TRBJ1-1; D is possibly TRBD1 (6 bases). This CDR3 spans 16 amino acids. Germline lookup yields CDR1 SGHAT and CDR2 FQNNGV. The ends were cut back, 5 bases at V and 3 bases at J, with 19 bases in the middle. Here the CDR3 reads CASSHRVWQVDTEAFF. CDR3 sequence (DNA): TGTGCCAGCAGCCACAGGGTATGGCAGGTGGACACTGAAGCTTTCTTT.

The gene calls are TRBV6-5 and TRBJ2-1, with a tentative D call TRBD1 (6 bases). The V and J ends lost 7 bases and 6 bases respectively, with 10 bases between them. The V gene's germline CDR1 is MNHEY and CDR2 SVGAGI. There are 12 residues in the CDR3. The CDR3 coding sequence is TGTGCCAGCAAATTACAGGGCAATGAGCAGTTCTTC. This gives the protein CASKLQGNEQFF.

The chain has TRBV28 and TRBJ2-1; weak D call: TRBD1 (6 bases). Trimming stripped 2 bases from V and 8 bases from J, with 22 bases between. Germline assignment: CDR1 MDHEN and CDR2 SYDVKM. This CDR3 is built from 17 residues. CDR3 sequence: CASSLIVGAITEDEQFF. The CDR3 nucleotides read TGTGCCAGCAGTTTAATAGTGGGGGCCATTACCGAGGATGAGCAGTTCTTC.

V and J are TRBV28 and TRBJ1-2; 7 bases align to TRBD1. CDR1 is MDHEN, CDR2 SYDVKM, per germline. The CDR3 totals 13 residues. V lost 6 bases and J lost 8; bases outside the gene matches: 9. CDR3 coding DNA: TGTGCCAGCAGACCAAAGACAGGGAAAGGCTACACCTTC. Amino acid sequence: CASRPKTGKGYTF.

This sequence joins TRBV30 and TRBJ2-5; a weak D match, TRBD2 (5 bases). The CDR3 has 15 residues. The germline gives CDR1 GTSNPN, CDR2 SVGIG (reference sequence). V was clipped by 3 bases and J by 0 bases, with 14 bases between them. Here the CDR3 DNA reads TGTGCCTGGAGAGAGGCTAGCTGGTACCAAGAGACCCAGTACTTC. Protein sequence: CAWREASWYQETQYF.

The chain uses TRBV5-1 and TRBJ1-1, with 7 bases lining up with TRBD1. V lost 4 bases to trimming and J lost 2 bases; unmatched junction nucleotides: 8. Germline V gene lookup returns CDR1 SGHRS and CDR2 YFSETQ. The CDR3 is made up of 15 amino acids. CDR3 in DNA: TGCGCCAGCAGCCGTCCGGGACAGAGAAACACTGAAGCTTTCTTT. Amino acid sequence: CASSRPGQRNTEAFF.

V gene TRBV14 combines with J gene TRBJ2-1, with D maybe TRBD2 (7 bases). The V end was cut by 1 base, the J end by 4 bases, with 14 bases between. The CDR3 spans 16 residues. Germline V gene data show CDR1 as SGHDN and CDR2 as FVKESK. The CDR3 sequence is CASSQGGGIFYNEQFF. CDR3 in DNA: TGTGCCAGCAGCCAAGGGGGGGGCATATTTTACAATGAGCAGTTCTTC.

The chain employs TRBV28 and TRBJ2-7; perhaps TRBD1 as D (5 bases). The CDR3 is 16 amino acids. CDR1 is MDHEN, CDR2 SYDVKM, per germline. V lost 2 bases and J lost 6, with 20 bases in between. As DNA, the CDR3 is TGTGCCAGCAGTTTAACCTTCACAGGAAATGTAGTCGAGCAGTACTTC. It translates to CASSLTFTGNVVEQYF. Supplemented by reference TRBV28 and TRBJ2-7, the full variable domain reads DVKVTQSSRYLVKRTGEKVFLECVQDMDHENMFWYRQDPGLGLRLIYFSYDVKMKEKGDIPEGYSVSREKKERFSLILESASTNQTSMYLCASSLTFTGNVVEQYFGPGTRLTVT.

This chain uses TRBV19 with TRBJ2-7; the match to TRBD2 covers 10 bases. Looked up from germline, CDR1 is LNHDA and CDR2 is SQIVND (reference sequence). Trimming cost V 4 bases and J 1 base; bases outside gene matches: 7. The CDR3 spans 16 residues. The CDR3 sequence: CASSTLSGGISYEQYF. Here the CDR3 DNA reads TGTGCCAGTAGTACCCTTAGCGGGGGGATTTCCTACGAGCAGTACTTC. Drawing the rest from reference TRBV19 and TRBJ2-7, the complete variable domain is DGGITQSPKYLFRKEGQNVTLSCEQNLNHDAMYWYRQDPGQGLRLIYYSQIVNDFQKGDIAEGYSVSREKKESFPLTVTSAQKNPTAFYLCASSTLSGGISYEQYFGPGTRLTVT.

This chain connects TRBV7-8 to TRBJ2-7; a weak D match, TRBD2 (6 bases). The germline V gene encodes CDR1 SGHVS and CDR2 FQNEAQ. The CDR3 extends over 13 amino acids. V shed 8 bases and J shed 3 bases, with 14 bases lying between them. The CDR3 DNA reads TGTGCCAGCCGTGGGGGACTTGACTACGAGCAGTACTTC. Protein sequence: CASRGGLDYEQYF.

The table lists this clone with a few counts. V is TRBV11-2 and J is TRBJ2-2; tentative D call: TRBD2 (5 bases). Germline V gene sequence: CDR1 SGHAT, CDR2 FQNNGV. Trimming cost V 5 bases and J 0 bases, with 13 bases left between them. This CDR3 contains 16 residues. CDR3 amino acids: CASSRGSGTNTGELFF. The CDR3 DNA follows: TGTGCCAGCAGCCGTGGGAGCGGTACGAACACCGGGGAGCTGTTTTTT.

This chain connects TRBV4-3 to TRBJ1-1; a weak D match, TRBD1 (5 bases). Germline CDR1 and CDR2: LGHNA and YSLEER. V dropped 1 base and J dropped 2 bases, with 11 bases sitting between them. CDR3 length equals 15 residues. The DNA of the CDR3 is TGCGCCAGCAGCCAAGGACAGCTTCCAAACACTGAAGCTTTCTTT. It is translated as CASSQGQLPNTEAFF.

A remark on this clone: At one boundary the junction diverges from the germline segment, which might be a read error. The chain combines TRBV7-9 with TRBJ1-1, with D uncertain. This CDR3 contains 17 residues. Germline lookup yields CDR1 SEHNR and CDR2 FQNEAQ (reference sequence). CDR3 residues: CSSSPLGNKGVYAEAFF. The CDR3 bases are TGTTCCAGCAGCCCCCTCGGGAACAAGGGTGTATACGCTGAAGCTTTCTTT.

The V and J genes are TRBV30 and TRBJ2-1; D is perhaps TRBD2 (6 bases). The CDR3 is 16 residues long. Germline V gene lookup returns CDR1 GTSNPN and CDR2 SVGIG (reference sequence). Trimming removed 4 bases from V and 2 bases from J, with 18 bases in between. CDR3 protein: CAWIVAGGGPYNEQFF. DNA of the CDR3: TGTGCCTGGATCGTAGCCGGGGGAGGCCCCTACAATGAGCAGTTCTTC.

The sample holds a few counts of this clone. The CDR3 sequence: CASSLELAGDHEQYF. The CDR3 DNA reads as TGTGCCAGCAGTTTAGAACTAGCGGGAGACCACGAGCAGTACTTC. V and J are TRBV28 and TRBJ2-7, with 11 bases that match TRBD2. Germline trimming cut 2 bases from V and 5 bases from J; bases unmatched to any gene: 5. The CDR3 runs to 15 residues. Germline V gives CDR1 MDHEN, CDR2 SYDVKM.

V gene TRBV19 combines with J gene TRBJ2-1; TRBD1 matches at 9 bases. CDR1 and CDR2 from the germline V gene are LNHDA and SQIVND (reference sequence). The V gene end was trimmed by 5 bases and the J gene end by 3 bases; junction bases not matched to a gene: 5. The CDR3 length is 15 residues. The CDR3 region has the DNA TGTGCCAGTAGTGCGGGACAGGGTCTCTACAATGAGCAGTTCTTC. This codes for CASSAGQGLYNEQFF.

This clone was observed once. The chain joins TRBV6-5 to TRBJ2-2; D may be TRBD2 (7 bases). Trimming cost V 8 bases and J 3 bases, with 16 bases left between them. The germline CDR1 and CDR2 sequences are MNHEY and SVGAGI. CDR3 size: 15 residues. The CDR3 sequence: CASESGGGHTGELFF. The CDR3 region has the DNA TGTGCCAGCGAGTCGGGGGGCGGGCACACCGGGGAGCTGTTTTTT.

The chain joins TRBV7-2 to TRBJ2-2; 7 bases align to TRBD1. Germline trimming cut 1 base from V and 6 bases from J; bases unmatched to any gene: 8. The CDR3 covers 16 residues. Germline CDR1 is SGHTA and CDR2 is FQGNSA. CDR3 coding DNA: TGTGCCAGCAGCTTAGAGGCAGGGGGTCTCTCCGGGGAGCTGTTTTTT. Translated, it gives CASSLEAGGLSGELFF. Based on the CDR3 plus reference TRBV7-2 and TRBJ2-2, the full variable domain is GAGVSQSPSNKVTEKGKDVELRCDPISGHTALYWYRQSLGQGLEFLIYFQGNSAPDKSGLPSDRFSAERTGGSVSTLTIQRTQQEDSAVYLCASSLEAGGLSGELFFGEGSRLTVL.

This clone was counted a few times. This chain links TRBV5-4 with TRBJ2-3; TRBD1 matches at 10 bases. With V trimmed by 5 bases and J by 1 base, 7 bases remained unmatched. This CDR3 spans 16 amino acids. Looked up from germline, CDR1 is SGHNT and CDR2 is YYREEE (reference sequence). This CDR3 reads CASSHDRGHGTDTQYF. The CDR3 coding sequence is TGTGCCAGCAGTCACGACAGGGGGCATGGCACAGATACGCAGTATTTT.

The rearrangement uses TRBV6-5 and TRBJ1-1; no definite D call. Germline assignment: CDR1 MNHEY and CDR2 SVGAGI. CDR3 length: 15 residues. V lost 6 bases to trimming and J lost 0 bases, with 14 bases between them. This CDR3 reads CASRDGIYMNTEAFF. Written as DNA, the CDR3 is TGTGCCAGCAGGGACGGGATTTACATGAACACTGAAGCTTTCTTT.

The chain recombines TRBV28 with TRBJ1-1, with D maybe TRBD1 (5 bases). V was clipped by 4 bases and J by 1 base, with 7 bases between them. This CDR3 spans 13 amino acids. Germline values: CDR1 MDHEN, CDR2 SYDVKM. This chain's CDR3 is CASSWGGNTEAFF. The CDR3 DNA reads as TGTGCCAGCAGTTGGGGGGGGAACACTGAAGCTTTCTTT.

This chain joins TRBV6-5 and TRBJ2-5; 8 bases agree with TRBD2. This CDR3 has 15 residues. Germline V gene sequence: CDR1 MNHEY, CDR2 SVGAGI. V was pared by 4 bases and J by 5 bases, with 9 bases of the junction left unmatched. This CDR3 reads CASSSRTSLGETQYF. CDR3 bases: TGTGCCAGCAGTTCCCGGACTAGCCTGGGGGAGACCCAGTACTTC.

The rearrangement links TRBV7-9 to TRBJ1-1; D is undetermined. Trimming left V 1 base short and J 4 bases short, with 13 bases between. Germline CDR1 and CDR2: SEHNR and FQNEAQ (reference sequence). This CDR3 is built from 15 residues. DNA for the CDR3: TGTGCCAGCAGCTTAGGGGCAGGCGGAGGCACTGAAGCTTTCTTT. The encoded protein is CASSLGAGGGTEAFF.

The chain is built from TRBV27 and TRBJ2-5; the match to TRBD2 covers 7 bases. V shed 0 bases and J 2 bases; nucleotides not matched to a gene: 6. Germline CDR1 MNHEY, CDR2 SMNVEV (reference sequence). CDR3 length equals 16 residues. For the CDR3, the DNA is TGTGCCAGCAGTTTATCCCCTAGCGGTCCTCAAGAGACCCAGTACTTC. Protein: CASSLSPSGPQETQYF.

J is TRBJ2-7 and V is TRBV28, with D hard to call. V lost 5 bases to trimming and J lost 4 bases, with 6 bases between them. This CDR3 has 11 residues. CDR1 MDHEN and CDR2 SYDVKM come from the germline V gene. The CDR3 DNA sequence: TGTGCCAGCAGTACTTATTACGAGCAGTACTTC. Its translation is CASSTYYEQYF.